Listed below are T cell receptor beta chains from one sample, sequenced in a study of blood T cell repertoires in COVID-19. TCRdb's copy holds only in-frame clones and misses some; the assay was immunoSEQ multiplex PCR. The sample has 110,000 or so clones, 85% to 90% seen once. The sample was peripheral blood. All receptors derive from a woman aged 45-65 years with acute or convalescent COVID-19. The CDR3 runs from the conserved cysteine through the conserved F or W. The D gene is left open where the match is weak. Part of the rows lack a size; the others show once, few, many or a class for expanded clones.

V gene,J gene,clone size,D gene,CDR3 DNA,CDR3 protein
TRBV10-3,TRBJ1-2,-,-,TGTGCCATCAGATGGGACACCCTAAACACCTTC,CAIRWDTLNTF
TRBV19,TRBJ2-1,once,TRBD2,TGTGCCAGTAGTATAGTCCCTAGCGGGGGTTCGGATGAGCAGTTCTTC,CASSIVPSGGSDEQFF
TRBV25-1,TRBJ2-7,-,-,TGTGCCAGCAGTGAATCGAATGGTGGTAATCTATACGAGCAGTACTTC,CASSESNGGNLYEQYF
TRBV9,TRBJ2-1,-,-,TGTGCCTCCGGGCAAGCGGTCGATGAGCAGTTCTTC,CASGQAVDEQFF
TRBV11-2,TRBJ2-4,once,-,TGTGCCAGCAGCTTTCGGGACATTCAGTACTTC,CASSFRDIQYF
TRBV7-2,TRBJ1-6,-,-,TGTGCCAGCAGCTTAGAATGGCCCAAACCAGCGATTAATTCACCCCTCCACTTT,CASSLEWPKPAINSPLHF
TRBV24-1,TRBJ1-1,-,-,TGTGCCACCAGTGAAATGGCTATATGGGGAGAAGGGACTGAAGCTTTCTTT,CATSEMAIWGEGTEAFF
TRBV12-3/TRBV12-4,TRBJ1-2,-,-,TGTGCCAGCAGTTTCCGGAGGTATGGCTACACCTTC,CASSFRRYGYTF
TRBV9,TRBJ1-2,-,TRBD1,TGTGCCAGCAGCCCGGGACAGGGGGCAGAGGGCTACACCTTC,CASSPGQGAEGYTF
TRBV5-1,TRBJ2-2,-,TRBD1,TGCGCCAGCAGCTGGAGGGGACAGGGGACCACCGGGGAGCTGTTTTTT,CASSWRGQGTTGELFF
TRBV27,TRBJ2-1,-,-,TGTGCCAGCAGTTTTTCTCGGGTCCTCCGGCGAGATGAGCAGTTCTTC,CASSFSRVLRRDEQFF
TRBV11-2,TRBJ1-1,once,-,TGTGCCAGCAGCTCTGCAGTGAACACTGAAGCTTTCTTT,CASSSAVNTEAFF
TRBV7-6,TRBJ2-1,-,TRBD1,TGTGCCAGCAGCGCCCGGGACAGGGACACGGTCAATGAGCAGTTCTTC,CASSARDRDTVNEQFF
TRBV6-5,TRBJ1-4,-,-,TGTGCCAGCAGTCGGACAAATGGGGAAAAACTGTTTTTT,CASSRTNGEKLFF
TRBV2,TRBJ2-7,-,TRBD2,TGTGCCAGCAACTTGCGGCTAGCGGGAGGTTACGAGCAGTACTTC,CASNLRLAGGYEQYF
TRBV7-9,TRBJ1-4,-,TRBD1,TGTGCCAGCAGCTCCCGACAGGGAGGAGAAAAACTGTTTTTT,CASSSRQGGEKLFF
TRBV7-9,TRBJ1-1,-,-,TGTGCCAGCAGCTCAGGACAGTTCGGGTACACTGAAGCTTTCTTT,CASSSGQFGYTEAFF
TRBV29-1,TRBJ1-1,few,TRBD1,TGCAGCATCAAATCGGGACAGAGGAACACTGAAGCTTTCTTT,CSIKSGQRNTEAFF
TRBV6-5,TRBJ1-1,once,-,TGTGCCAGCAGTTTACAGGGCGGGTCGGAAGCTTTCTTT,CASSLQGGSEAFF
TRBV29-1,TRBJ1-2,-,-,TGCAGCGTTGAAGAAGCGGGGGATGGTCATGGCTACACCTTC,CSVEEAGDGHGYTF
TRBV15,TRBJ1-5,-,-,TGTGCCACCAGCAGAGAAACTACAGGCCTCATACCCCAGCATTTT,CATSRETTGLIPQHF
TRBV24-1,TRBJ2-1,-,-,TGTGCCACCAGTGATTATAAGGACAGCTCCTACAATGAGCAGTTCTTC,CATSDYKDSSYNEQFF
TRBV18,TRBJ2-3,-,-,TGTGCCAGCTCGTCACAAGTCACAGATACGCAGTATTTT,CASSSQVTDTQYF
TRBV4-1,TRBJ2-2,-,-,TGCGCCAGCAGCCAAGATTCTAGGACCGGGGAGCTGTTTTTT,CASSQDSRTGELFF
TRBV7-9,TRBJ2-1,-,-,TGTGCCAGCAGCCCTAGGGACTTGAGCTCCTACAATGAGCAGTTCTTC,CASSPRDLSSYNEQFF
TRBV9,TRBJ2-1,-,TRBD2,TGTGCCAGCAGCGTAACCTCCCTAGCGGGAGGCTACAATGAGCAGTTCTTC,CASSVTSLAGGYNEQFF
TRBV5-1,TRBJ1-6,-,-,TGCGCCAGCAGACGGGGAGGGATACCCAGCCTATATAATTCACCCCTCCACTTT,CASRRGGIPSLYNSPLHF
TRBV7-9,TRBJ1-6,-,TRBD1,TGTGCCAGCAGCCGTCCCCAGATAGGGGGCGATTCACCCCTCCACTTT,CASSRPQIGGDSPLHF
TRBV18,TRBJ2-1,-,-,TGTGCCAGCTCACCCTTTACAGGGACACAATCGAACAATGAGCAGTTCTTC,CASSPFTGTQSNNEQFF
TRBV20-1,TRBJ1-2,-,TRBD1,TGCAGTGCTAGTGGGAGGGGGCAAGGCTATGGCTACACCTTC,CSASGRGQGYGYTF
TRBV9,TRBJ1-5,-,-,TGTGCCAGCAGCGTAGGGGCAGGCAATCAGCCCCAGCATTTT,CASSVGAGNQPQHF
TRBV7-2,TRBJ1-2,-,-,TGTGCCAGCAGCCTCGGTCGTATCGTGAGCTACACCTTC,CASSLGRIVSYTF
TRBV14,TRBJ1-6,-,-,TGTGCCAGCAGCCAAGATTGGAGAGGCCAGAGCTCCTATAATTCACCCCTCCACTTT,CASSQDWRGQSSYNSPLHF
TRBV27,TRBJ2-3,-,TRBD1,TGTGCCAGCAGTGTCAACCGGGACAGGGCACTCACAGATACGCAGTATTTT,CASSVNRDRALTDTQYF
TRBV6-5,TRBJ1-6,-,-,TGTGCCAGCAGTTCCCGAGGGGGTTTCTCCTCACCCCTCCACTTT,CASSSRGGFSSPLHF
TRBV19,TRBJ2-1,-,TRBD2,TGTGCCAGTAGTTGGACTAGCGGGAGTAGACATGAGCAGTTCTTC,CASSWTSGSRHEQFF
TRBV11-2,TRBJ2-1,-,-,TGTGCCAGCAGCTTAGGGTACCGCGCGGGATACAATGAGCAGTTCTTC,CASSLGYRAGYNEQFF
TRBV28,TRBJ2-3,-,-,TGTGCCAGCACCCGCGCGATAGGCACAGATACGCAGTATTTT,CASTRAIGTDTQYF
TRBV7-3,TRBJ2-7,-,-,TGTGCCAGCAGCTTAAGCGGATCGGGTGGGTACGAGCAGTACTTC,CASSLSGSGGYEQYF
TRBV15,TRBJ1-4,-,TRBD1,TGTGCCACCAGCAGAGGGGGGACAGATAATGAAAAACTGTTTTTT,CATSRGGTDNEKLFF
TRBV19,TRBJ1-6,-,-,TGTGCCAGTACTGAAGACAGCACCTCCAATTCACCCCTCCACTTT,CASTEDSTSNSPLHF
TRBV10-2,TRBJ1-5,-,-,TGCGCCAGCAGTGAGTCCCAGACACGCTATAGCAATCAGCCCCAGCATTTT,CASSESQTRYSNQPQHF
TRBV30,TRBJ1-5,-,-,TGTGCCTGGAGTCCGGGGAATCAGCCCCAGCATTTT,CAWSPGNQPQHF
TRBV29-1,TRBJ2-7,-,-,TGCAGCGCCAACGACAGGTCCTACGAGCAGTACTTC,CSANDRSYEQYF
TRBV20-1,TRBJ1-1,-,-,TGCAGTGCTAGTGGGGCAGGGGCTCAAAACACTGAAGCTTTCTTT,CSASGAGAQNTEAFF
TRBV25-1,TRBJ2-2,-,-,TGTGCCAGCAGTGACCAGGGAAGGAACACCGGGGAGCTGTTTTTT,CASSDQGRNTGELFF
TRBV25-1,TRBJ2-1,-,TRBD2,TGTGCCAGCAGTGATCCGGCGGGAGGATTCAATGAGCAGTTCTTC,CASSDPAGGFNEQFF
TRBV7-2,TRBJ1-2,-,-,TGTGCCAGCAGCTTATCAGGGCAGTACTATGGCTACACCTTC,CASSLSGQYYGYTF
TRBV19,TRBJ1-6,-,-,TGTGCCAGTAGTCCACGGACAGCTTATAATTCACCCCTCCACTTT,CASSPRTAYNSPLHF
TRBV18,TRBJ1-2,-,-,TGTGCCAGCTCACCCGCCGGGGGTTATGACTATGGCTACACCTTC,CASSPAGGYDYGYTF